The 21 T cell receptor beta chains reported below all come from one sample, sequenced in a study of blood T cell repertoires in COVID-19. The table came from immunoSEQ multiplex PCR; TCRdb's copy has only in-frame clones and leaves some out. The table has 250,000 to 300,000 clones, roughly 90% seen once; the top ten hold 1.7%. Source material: PBMCs or T cells enriched from blood (not recorded which). The receptor set was obtained from a woman aged 40 to 50 who had recovered from COVID-19.

V and J are TRBV7-2 and TRBJ2-7, with TRBD1 as a possible D gene (6 bases). CDR1 and CDR2 (germline): SGHTA, FQGNSA. V lost 0 bases to trimming and J lost 6 bases, with 9 bases between them. The CDR3 runs 13 residues. CDR3 nucleotide sequence: TGTGCCAGCAGCTTAGCAACAGGGCTCGAGCAGTACTTC. Translating it yields CASSLATGLEQYF.

The count of this clone is one. The chain is built from TRBV12-3 or TRBV12-4 and TRBJ1-1; possible D gene TRBD1, 6 bases. The CDR3 is 13 amino acids. V gave up 7 bases and J gave up 6 bases, with 15 bases separating them. CDR3 in amino acids: CASIVRGRAEAFF. The CDR3 nucleotides are TGTGCCAGCATCGTCAGGGGTAGGGCTGAAGCTTTCTTT.

Written as DNA, the CDR3 is TGTGCCAGCAGTTACACGGGGGGTAGCAATCAGCCCCAGCATTTT. Protein: CASSYTGGSNQPQHF. V gene TRBV6-5 combines with J gene TRBJ1-5, with D possibly being TRBD1 (5 bases). The CDR3 spans 15 residues. Germline V gives CDR1 MNHEY, CDR2 SVGAGI. V lost 2 bases and J 0 bases, leaving 8 bases between the germline ends.

This clone was seen a single time. The chain carries TRBV9 and TRBJ2-5, with TRBD1 identical over 7 bases. The CDR3 loop spans 14 amino acids. J lost 1 base, V lost 4 bases, and 4 bases had no gene match. Germline lookup yields CDR1 SGDLS and CDR2 YYNGEE. This CDR3 reads CASSPRDSQETQYF. Here the CDR3 DNA reads TGTGCCAGCAGCCCCCGGGACAGCCAAGAGACCCAGTACTTC.

The V call is TRBV19, the J call TRBJ2-2; 8 bases align to TRBD2. The junction had 9 bases not matched to a gene; V was cut back by 4 bases and J by 2 bases. Per germline, CDR1 LNHDA and CDR2 SQIVND (reference sequence). The CDR3 loop spans 17 amino acids. The DNA of the CDR3 is TGTGCCAGTAGTACGTTCTTCGGGAGGGCCAACACCGGGGAGCTGTTTTTT. This gives the protein CASSTFFGRANTGELFF. Drawing the rest from reference TRBV19 and TRBJ2-2, the complete variable domain is DGGITQSPKYLFRKEGQNVTLSCEQNLNHDAMYWYRQDPGQGLRLIYYSQIVNDFQKGDIAEGYSVSREKKESFPLTVTSAQKNPTAFYLCASSTFFGRANTGELFFGEGSRLTVL.

V is TRBV27 and J is TRBJ2-2, with TRBD1 matching over 7 bases. V dropped 5 bases and J dropped 2; count of bases not matched to a gene: 11. This CDR3 region has 17 residues. Per germline, CDR1 MNHEY and CDR2 SMNVEV (reference sequence). In DNA, the CDR3 is TGTGCCAGCAGTCAGACAGGGACCCCTTTTAACACCGGGGAGCTGTTTTTT. Amino acid sequence: CASSQTGTPFNTGELFF.

This chain joins TRBV19 and TRBJ1-2; D is possibly TRBD1 (5 bases). The CDR3 loop spans 13 amino acids. V was shortened by 5 bases and J by 6 bases, with 13 bases between the two germline ends. Germline V gene sequence: CDR1 LNHDA, CDR2 SQIVND (reference sequence). CDR3 in DNA: TGTGCCAGTAGTTGGGCGGGAGGGGATGGCTACACCTTC. This translates into CASSWAGGDGYTF.

The gene calls are TRBV5-4 and TRBJ2-1; a possible D gene is TRBD1 (7 bases). The CDR3 runs 17 residues. Germline values: CDR1 SGHNT, CDR2 YYREEE (reference sequence). The V gene lost 4 bases and the J gene lost 5 bases, with 22 bases spanning the gap. This CDR3 reads CASSPGGRSGLDNEQFF. The CDR3 nucleotides are TGTGCCAGCAGCCCAGGGGGTCGTAGCGGACTTGACAATGAGCAGTTCTTC. Variable domain in full (rest from reference TRBV5-4 and TRBJ2-1): ETGVTQSPTHLIKTRGQQVTLRCSSQSGHNTVSWYQQALGQGPQFIFQYYREEENGRGNFPPRFSGLQFPNYSSELNVNALELDDSALYLCASSPGGRSGLDNEQFFGPGTRLTVL.

This chain links TRBV9 with TRBJ2-7; 8 nucleotides line up with TRBD2. The CDR3 spans 15 residues. Trimming cost V 4 bases and J 1 base; bases outside gene matches: 7. Germline CDR1 is SGDLS and CDR2 is YYNGEE. DNA for the CDR3: TGTGCCAGCAGCTTCGGAACTAGCGGTTCCTACGAGCAGTACTTC. Protein: CASSFGTSGSYEQYF.

This clone was seen a handful of times. V and J are TRBV4-1 and TRBJ1-2; D remains ambiguous. Germline lookup yields CDR1 MGHRA and CDR2 YSYEKL. The CDR3 covers 14 residues. V was clipped by 2 bases and J by 6 bases, with 13 bases between them. CDR3 in DNA: TGCGCCAGCAGCCAAAACTGGGCCCTCGATGGCTACACCTTC. Amino acid sequence: CASSQNWALDGYTF.

The chain carries TRBV11-2 and TRBJ1-2; tentative D call: TRBD1 (6 bases). The CDR3 extends over 14 amino acids. Trimming shortened V by 3 bases and J by 5 bases, and 13 bases separated the two germline ends. CDR1 is SGHAT and CDR2 is FQNNGV in the germline V gene. CDR3 nucleotide sequence: TGTGCCAGCAGCTTCGGGGGGCCGCGATATGGCTACACCTTC. It is translated as CASSFGGPRYGYTF.

This chain joins TRBV20-1 and TRBJ1-2, with 7 bases fitting TRBD1. In germline, CDR1 is DFQATT, CDR2 SNEGSKA (reference sequence). The CDR3 sequence is 11 residues long. After removal of 3 bases from V and 7 bases from J, the junction contained 2 bases not matched to a gene. CDR3 in amino acids: CSARTGTGYTF. CDR3 coding DNA: TGCAGTGCTAGGACAGGGACTGGCTACACCTTC.

V usage is TRBV19 and J usage is TRBJ2-1; 12 bases line up with TRBD2. The CDR3 contains 12 residues. Germline CDR1 is LNHDA and CDR2 is SQIVND (reference sequence). V was clipped by 5 bases and J by 12 bases; unmatched bases: 2. The CDR3 coding sequence is TGTGCCAGTAGTTTGACTAGCGGGGGGCAGTTCTTC. It codes for CASSLTSGGQFF. The entire variable domain, with the rest obtained from reference TRBV19 and TRBJ2-1, is as follows: DGGITQSPKYLFRKEGQNVTLSCEQNLNHDAMYWYRQDPGQGLRLIYYSQIVNDFQKGDIAEGYSVSREKKESFPLTVTSAQKNPTAFYLCASSLTSGGQFFGPGTRLTVL.

The rearrangement joins TRBV18 to TRBJ1-3, with 10 bases aligning to TRBD1. This CDR3 region has 15 residues. J was trimmed by 3 bases and V by 2 bases; bases with no gene match: 1. CDR1 and CDR2 (germline): KGHSH, LQKENI. The CDR3 is CASSPGQGDGNTIYF. The CDR3 DNA sequence: TGTGCCAGCTCACCAGGACAGGGGGATGGAAACACCATATATTTT.

The chain uses TRBV5-4 and TRBJ1-2; D perhaps matches TRBD1 (6 bases). There are 13 residues in the CDR3. V lost 3 bases and J 4 bases, leaving 10 bases between the germline ends. The germline CDR1 and CDR2 sequences are SGHNT and YYREEE (reference sequence). The CDR3 reads CASSSQGFYGYTF. CDR3 nucleotides: TGTGCCAGCAGCTCCCAGGGGTTCTATGGCTACACCTTC.

The chain carries TRBV2 and TRBJ1-2; 7 nucleotides align to TRBD1. The V gene's germline CDR1 is SNHLY and CDR2 FYNNEI. CDR3 length: 16 residues. V gave up 0 bases and J gave up 1 base; unmatched junction bases: 5. The CDR3 loop is CASSEARDSDNYGYTF. The CDR3 nucleotides read TGTGCCAGCAGTGAAGCGAGGGACAGCGATAACTATGGCTACACCTTC.

This chain uses TRBV2 with TRBJ1-1; TRBD1 is a possible D gene (6 bases). CDR1 SNHLY and CDR2 FYNNEI come from the germline V gene. The germline V and J ends were trimmed by 6 bases and 11 bases, with 22 bases remaining between them. CDR3 size: 14 residues. CDR3 nucleotide sequence: TGTGCCAGCAGGACCCATGGACAGAAATTGTTGGCTTTCTTT. Its protein product is CASRTHGQKLLAFF.

V and J are TRBV2 and TRBJ1-2; unclear D gene. CDR3 size: 13 residues. The germline CDR1 and CDR2 sequences are SNHLY and FYNNEI. The V gene lost 6 bases and the J gene lost 1 base, with 9 bases spanning the gap. This CDR3 is CASSLDFNYGYTF. CDR3 coding DNA: TGTGCCAGCAGCCTGGACTTTAACTATGGCTACACCTTC.

The chain carries TRBV27 and TRBJ2-1; 9 bases align to TRBD1. This CDR3 has 16 residues. The germline V gene encodes CDR1 MNHEY and CDR2 SMNVEV (reference sequence). V lost 6 bases, J lost 4 bases, and 10 bases stayed unmatched. The CDR3 is CASSRPGTGIYNEQFF. The CDR3 region has the DNA TGTGCCAGCAGCCGGCCCGGGACAGGGATATACAATGAGCAGTTCTTC.

The chain has TRBV14 and TRBJ2-1; possibly TRBD1 for D (5 bases). Per germline, CDR1 SGHDN and CDR2 FVKESK. V lost 0 bases and J 5 bases, leaving 23 bases between the germline ends. CDR3 size: 19 residues. CDR3 nucleotide sequence: TGTGCCAGCAGCCAAGAGTTTAACTTTGTGTCAGGGTTCGACAATGAGCAGTTCTTC. This gives the protein CASSQEFNFVSGFDNEQFF. Combining the CDR3 with reference TRBV14 and TRBJ2-1 gives the whole variable domain EAGVTQFPSHSVIEKGQTVTLRCDPISGHDNLYWYRRVMGKEIKFLLHFVKESKQDESGMPNNRFLAERTGGTYSTLKVQPAELEDSGVYFCASSQEFNFVSGFDNEQFFGPGTRLTVL.

This clone was observed once. The V call is TRBV15, the J call TRBJ1-3, with a tentative D call TRBD1 (6 bases). The ends were cut back, 4 bases at V and 1 base at J, with 14 bases in the middle. This CDR3 comprises 16 residues. Germline CDR1 is LNHNV and CDR2 is YYDKDF (reference sequence). CDR3 bases: TGTGCCACCAGCACGAGGACAGAGGGATCTGGAAACACCATATATTTT. Translation: CATSTRTEGSGNTIYF.